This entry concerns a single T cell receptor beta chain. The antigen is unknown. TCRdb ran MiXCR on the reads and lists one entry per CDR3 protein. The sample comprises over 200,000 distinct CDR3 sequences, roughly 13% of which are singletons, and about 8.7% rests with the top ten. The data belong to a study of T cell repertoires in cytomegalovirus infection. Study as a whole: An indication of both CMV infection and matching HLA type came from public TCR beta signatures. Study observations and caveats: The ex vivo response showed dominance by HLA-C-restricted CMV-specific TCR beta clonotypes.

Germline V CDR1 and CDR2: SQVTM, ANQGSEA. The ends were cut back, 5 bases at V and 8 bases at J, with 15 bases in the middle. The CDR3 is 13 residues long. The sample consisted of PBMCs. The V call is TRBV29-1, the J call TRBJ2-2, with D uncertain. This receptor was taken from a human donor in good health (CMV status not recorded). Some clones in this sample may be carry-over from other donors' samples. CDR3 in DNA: TGCAGCGTTTCCGCTCGCGGACGAGGGGAGCTGTTTTTT. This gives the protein CSVSARGRGELFF.